The 25 T cell receptor beta chains reported below all come from one sample, sequenced in a study of shared T cell receptors in the human thymus. Clones were read by immunoSEQ multiplex PCR, and TCRdb kept only the in-frame ones, dropping some. The repertoire has 500,000 to 850,000 clones, approximately 87% of them found once; the top ten carry over 0.008%. This sample was shared with a second study, whose subject was human thymus T cells.

Sequencing input: thymocytes. The receptors here all came from a boy under two years old with a congenital heart defect.

On this clone: The sample carries other DNA sequences with the same CDR3. V gene TRBV6-6 combines with J gene TRBJ1-6; 8 bases are shared with TRBD1. The V and J ends lost 2 bases and 8 bases, in that order; junction bases with no gene match: 5. This CDR3 region has 15 residues. The V gene's germline CDR1 is MNHNY and CDR2 SVGAGI (reference sequence). CDR3 sequence: CASSYGQGPYSPLHF. The CDR3 DNA reads TGTGCCAGCAGTTACGGACAGGGACCTTATTCACCCCTCCACTTT.

This chain connects TRBV5-6 to TRBJ1-2, with 7 bases fitting TRBD1. The junction had 4 bases not matched to a gene; V was cut back by 3 bases and J by 8 bases. CDR3 size: 12 residues. Germline V gene lookup returns CDR1 SGHDT and CDR2 YYEEEE. In DNA form, the CDR3 reads TGTGCCAGCAGCTACAGGGGTAGGGGCTACACCTTC. It yields the protein CASSYRGRGYTF.

The chain links TRBV28 to TRBJ2-1, with D possibly TRBD2 on 6 matching bases. In germline, CDR1 is MDHEN, CDR2 SYDVKM. The CDR3 covers 15 residues. Between the trimmed V and J ends, which lost 4 bases and 2 bases, there was a span of 12 bases. The DNA for the CDR3 is TGTGCCAGCAGTTCCCACGCGGGGCCCTACAATGAGCAGTTCTTC. Translated: CASSSHAGPYNEQFF.

The chain is built from TRBV11-2 and TRBJ1-3; no reliable D call. Per germline, CDR1 SGHAT and CDR2 FQNNGV. The germline V and J ends were trimmed by 4 bases and 4 bases, with 11 bases remaining between them. The CDR3 length is 14 residues. The CDR3 sequence is CASSSRRAGNTIYF. The CDR3 coding sequence is TGTGCCAGCAGCTCCCGGAGAGCCGGAAACACCATATATTTT.

This clone was detected only once. V gene TRBV6-5 combines with J gene TRBJ2-1, with D possibly being TRBD2 (6 bases). V lost 4 bases, J lost 0 bases, and 13 bases lay in between. Germline V CDR1 and CDR2: MNHEY, SVGAGI. This CDR3 is built from 16 residues. CDR3 loop: CASSSPGVSSYNEQFF. CDR3 nucleotide sequence: TGTGCCAGCAGTTCCCCGGGGGTAAGCTCCTACAATGAGCAGTTCTTC.

The chain joins TRBV7-9 to TRBJ1-2, with D maybe TRBD1 (5 bases). The CDR3 runs to 14 residues. Germline V gives CDR1 SEHNR, CDR2 FQNEAQ (reference sequence). Deletions cut 5 bases from V and 1 base from J, with 11 bases between. This chain's CDR3 is CASSPGEDNYGYTF. The DNA of the CDR3 is TGTGCCAGCAGCCCGGGGGAGGATAACTATGGCTACACCTTC.

CDR3 nucleotides: TGTGCCAGCAGTGAGAATCGGGACAGCGCTTATGGCTACACCTTC. Its translation is CASSENRDSAYGYTF. The chain recombines TRBV2 with TRBJ1-2; 7 bases fit TRBD1. Germline trimming cut 3 bases from V and 5 bases from J; bases unmatched to any gene: 9. The CDR3 is 15 residues long. Looked up from germline, CDR1 is SNHLY and CDR2 is FYNNEI.

The chain recombines TRBV11-1 with TRBJ2-2, with TRBD2 identical over 7 bases. The trim removed 5 bases at V and 1 base at J, leaving 13 bases unmatched. Germline V gives CDR1 SGHAT, CDR2 FQDESV (reference sequence). This CDR3 is 18 amino acids long. CDR3 DNA sequence: TGTGCCAGCAGCCCCCGTATCCGGAGCGGGGAGAACACCGGGGAGCTGTTTTTT. Amino acids: CASSPRIRSGENTGELFF. The full variable domain, with the rest looked up from reference TRBV11-1 and TRBJ2-2, is EAEVAQSPRYKITEKSQAVAFWCDPISGHATLYWYRQILGQGPELLVQFQDESVVDDSQLPKDRFSAERLKGVDSTLKIQPAELGDSAMYLCASSPRIRSGENTGELFFGEGSRLTVL.

This chain connects TRBV4-1 to TRBJ2-5; 7 bases are a match to TRBD2. The CDR3 loop spans 13 amino acids. The V gene end was trimmed by 3 bases and the J gene end by 5 bases; junction bases not matched to a gene: 3. Germline assignment: CDR1 MGHRA and CDR2 YSYEKL. The DNA for the CDR3 is TGCGCCAGCAGCCAGGGGGGGTGGGAGACCCAGTACTTC. Its protein product is CASSQGGWETQYF.

The chain has TRBV9 and TRBJ2-6; 7 bases are shared with TRBD2. The J segment lost 0 bases and the V segment lost 4 bases, leaving 13 bases of the junction unmatched. The CDR3 consists of 19 residues. From germline, CDR1 is SGDLS and CDR2 YYNGEE. CDR3 protein: CASSTSGPRGSSGANVLTF. CDR3 DNA: TGTGCCAGCAGCACCTCCGGGCCGCGCGGGAGCTCTGGGGCCAACGTCCTGACTTTC.

The rearrangement joins TRBV28 to TRBJ1-5, with unresolved D. The CDR3 spans 15 residues. Trimming cost V 5 bases and J 2 bases, with 13 bases left between them. Germline V gives CDR1 MDHEN, CDR2 SYDVKM. The CDR3 bases are TGTGCCAGCAGTCCGCGAGAGGGCCGCAATCAGCCCCAGCATTTT. It yields the protein CASSPREGRNQPQHF.

The rearrangement joins TRBV5-6 to TRBJ1-3; D is unclear. The length of the CDR3 is 15 residues. CDR1 is SGHDT, CDR2 YYEEEE, per germline. V was clipped by 0 bases and J by 0 bases, with 7 bases between them. In DNA, the CDR3 is TGTGCCAGCAGCTTGGGGAGAGTCTCTGGAAACACCATATATTTT. It codes for CASSLGRVSGNTIYF.

This chain links TRBV30 with TRBJ2-1; 10 positions agree with TRBD2. Germline lookup yields CDR1 GTSNPN and CDR2 SVGIG (reference sequence). This CDR3 is built from 14 residues. Trimming at V came to 3 bases and at J to 10 bases, leaving 9 bases not matched to a gene. The CDR3 loop reads CAWRKAGGPWEQFF. The CDR3 nucleotides read TGTGCCTGGAGGAAAGCGGGGGGGCCATGGGAGCAGTTCTTC.

This chain joins TRBV27 and TRBJ1-5; no reliable D call. Germline CDR1 and CDR2: MNHEY and SMNVEV (reference sequence). Deletions cut 3 bases from V and 2 bases from J, with 11 bases between. CDR3 length: 15 amino acids. The CDR3 sequence: CASSLSLEGNQPQHF. For the CDR3, the DNA is TGTGCCAGCAGTTTGTCCTTAGAAGGCAATCAGCCCCAGCATTTT.

The chain carries TRBV28 and TRBJ2-7; TRBD2 matches 7 bases. V was pared by 4 bases and J by 4 bases, with 13 bases of the junction left unmatched. CDR1 is MDHEN, CDR2 SYDVKM, per germline. This CDR3 is 16 amino acids long. DNA for the CDR3: TGTGCCAGCAGTTCAACACGACTAGCATTGGGGTACGAGCAGTACTTC. Encoded protein: CASSSTRLALGYEQYF. The full variable domain, with the rest looked up from reference TRBV28 and TRBJ2-7, is DVKVTQSSRYLVKRTGEKVFLECVQDMDHENMFWYRQDPGLGLRLIYFSYDVKMKEKGDIPEGYSVSREKKERFSLILESASTNQTSMYLCASSSTRLALGYEQYFGPGTRLTVT.

The J gene is TRBJ2-1, the V gene TRBV14, with 7 bases identical to TRBD2. Germline CDR1 and CDR2: SGHDN and FVKESK. This CDR3 has 14 residues. J gave up 7 bases and V 4 bases, and 7 bases lay outside the gene matches. CDR3 in amino acids: CASSPNSGFNEQFF. Written as DNA, the CDR3 is TGTGCCAGCAGCCCTAATAGCGGGTTTAATGAGCAGTTCTTC. The whole variable domain, remainder taken from reference TRBV14 and TRBJ2-1, is EAGVTQFPSHSVIEKGQTVTLRCDPISGHDNLYWYRRVMGKEIKFLLHFVKESKQDESGMPNNRFLAERTGGTYSTLKVQPAELEDSGVYFCASSPNSGFNEQFFGPGTRLTVL.

This chain joins TRBV5-1 and TRBJ2-1; no firm D call. CDR1 is SGHRS and CDR2 is YFSETQ in the germline V gene. This CDR3 has 13 amino acids. Between the trimmed V and J ends, which lost 5 bases and 5 bases, there was a span of 11 bases. DNA of the CDR3: TGCGCCAGCAGGTCAATACAGCACAATGAGCAGTTCTTC. Residues: CASRSIQHNEQFF.

The chain employs TRBV6-5 and TRBJ2-1, with 8 bases that match TRBD2. Germline V gene lookup returns CDR1 MNHEY and CDR2 SVGAGI. The CDR3 is 15 residues long. With V trimmed by 6 bases and J by 9 bases, 13 bases remained unmatched. In DNA, the CDR3 is TGTGCCAGCAGCCCTCGAGCGGGAGCTCCGGGTGAGCAGTTCTTC. The encoded protein is CASSPRAGAPGEQFF.

The chain uses TRBV15 and TRBJ2-1, with TRBD1 matching over 7 bases. Germline V gene lookup returns CDR1 LNHNV and CDR2 YYDKDF (reference sequence). The CDR3 has 16 residues. The J segment lost 3 bases and the V segment lost 2 bases, leaving 7 bases of the junction unmatched. Here the CDR3 DNA reads TGTGCCACCAGCAGACCAGGACAGGAGAACTACAATGAGCAGTTCTTC. Translating gives CATSRPGQENYNEQFF.

The chain carries TRBV28 and TRBJ1-6, with D tentatively TRBD1 (6 bases). The CDR3 length is 16 residues. V lost 5 bases and J lost 8, with 19 bases in between. CDR1 is MDHEN and CDR2 is SYDVKM in the germline V gene. The CDR3: CASSVTGKGGDSPLHF. The CDR3 region has the DNA TGTGCCAGCAGTGTCACAGGGAAGGGTGGGGATTCACCCCTCCACTTT.

In this sample, this clone turned up a few times. The chain has TRBV28 and TRBJ2-7; TRBD1 agrees at 7 bases. This CDR3 has 15 residues. V gave up 6 bases and J gave up 3 bases; unmatched junction bases: 11. CDR1 and CDR2 (germline): MDHEN, SYDVKM. CDR3 DNA: TGTGCCAGCAGCACACGGACAGGCGGGTACTACGAGCAGTACTTC. Residues: CASSTRTGGYYEQYF. The variable domain in full, with the rest retrieved from reference TRBV28 and TRBJ2-7, is DVKVTQSSRYLVKRTGEKVFLECVQDMDHENMFWYRQDPGLGLRLIYFSYDVKMKEKGDIPEGYSVSREKKERFSLILESASTNQTSMYLCASSTRTGGYYEQYFGPGTRLTVT.

This chain uses TRBV4-1 with TRBJ2-4, with TRBD2 matching over 15 bases. The CDR3 sequence is 17 residues long. V was clipped by 2 bases and J by 7 bases; unmatched bases: 6. Germline CDR1 reads MGHRA; CDR2 reads YSYEKL. CDR3 sequence: CASSQTGLAGGRNIQYF. In DNA, the CDR3 is TGCGCCAGCAGCCAAACGGGACTAGCGGGAGGCAGGAACATTCAGTACTTC.

The CDR3 region has the DNA TGTGCCAGCAGTAAAAGCGGGGGGGCCTCAGATACGCAGTATTTT. This codes for CASSKSGGASDTQYF. The chain joins TRBV6-4 to TRBJ2-3, with 10 bases aligning to TRBD2. This CDR3 has 15 residues. After removal of 5 bases from V and 4 bases from J, the junction contained 6 bases not matched to a gene. Germline CDR1 and CDR2: MRHNA and SNTAGT.

The rearrangement joins TRBV28 to TRBJ1-2, with D unclear. The CDR3 is 12 amino acids. V gave up 4 bases and J gave up 7 bases, with 10 bases separating them. CDR1 and CDR2 (germline): MDHEN, SYDVKM. The CDR3 nucleotides read TGTGCCAGCAGTTCACCCCCAGTTGGCTACACCTTC. It encodes CASSSPPVGYTF.

The chain has TRBV11-2 and TRBJ2-1, with D perhaps TRBD1 (6 bases). This CDR3 spans 18 amino acids. Germline CDR1 SGHAT, CDR2 FQNNGV. The V end was cut by 5 bases, the J end by 5 bases, with 25 bases between. CDR3 sequence (DNA): TGTGCCAGCAGCCCCTCCCTCCTACAGGGCCTGGGGAACAATGAGCAGTTCTTC. Its translation is CASSPSLLQGLGNNEQFF. Based on the CDR3 plus reference TRBV11-2 and TRBJ2-1, the full variable domain is EAGVAQSPRYKIIEKRQSVAFWCNPISGHATLYWYQQILGQGPKLLIQFQNNGVVDDSQLPKDRFSAERLKGVDSTLKIQPAKLEDSAVYLCASSPSLLQGLGNNEQFFGPGTRLTVL.